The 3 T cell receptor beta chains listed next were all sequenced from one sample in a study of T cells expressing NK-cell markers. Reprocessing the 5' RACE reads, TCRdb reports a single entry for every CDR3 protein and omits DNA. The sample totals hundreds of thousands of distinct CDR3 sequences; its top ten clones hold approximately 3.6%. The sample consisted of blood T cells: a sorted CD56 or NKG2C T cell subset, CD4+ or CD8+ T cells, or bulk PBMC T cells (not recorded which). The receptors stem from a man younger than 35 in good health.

The CDR3 sequence is CASRQAYEQYF. This chain uses TRBV6-1 with TRBJ2-7. CDR1 MNHNS and CDR2 SASEGT come from the germline V gene. This CDR3 spans 11 amino acids.

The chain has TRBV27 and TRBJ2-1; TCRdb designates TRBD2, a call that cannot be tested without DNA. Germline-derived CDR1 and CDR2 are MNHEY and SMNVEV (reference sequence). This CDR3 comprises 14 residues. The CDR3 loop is CASRGGSSFIEQFF.

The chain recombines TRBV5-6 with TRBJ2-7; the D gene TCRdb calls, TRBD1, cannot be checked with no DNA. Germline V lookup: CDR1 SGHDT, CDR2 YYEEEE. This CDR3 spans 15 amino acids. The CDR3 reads CASSFGRPSSYEQYF.